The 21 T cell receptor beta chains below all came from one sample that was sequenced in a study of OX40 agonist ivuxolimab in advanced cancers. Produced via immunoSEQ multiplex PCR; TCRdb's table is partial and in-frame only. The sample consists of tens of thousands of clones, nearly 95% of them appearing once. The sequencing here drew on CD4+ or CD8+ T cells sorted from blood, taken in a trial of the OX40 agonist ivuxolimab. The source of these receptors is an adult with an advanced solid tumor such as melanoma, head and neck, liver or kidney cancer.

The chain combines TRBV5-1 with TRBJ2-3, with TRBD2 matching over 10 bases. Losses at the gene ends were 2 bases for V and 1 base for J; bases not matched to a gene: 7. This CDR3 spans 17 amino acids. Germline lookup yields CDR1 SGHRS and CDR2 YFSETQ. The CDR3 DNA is TGCGCCAGCAGCTTCTCGACCGGGACTAGCGGCACAGATACGCAGTATTTT. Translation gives CASSFSTGTSGTDTQYF.

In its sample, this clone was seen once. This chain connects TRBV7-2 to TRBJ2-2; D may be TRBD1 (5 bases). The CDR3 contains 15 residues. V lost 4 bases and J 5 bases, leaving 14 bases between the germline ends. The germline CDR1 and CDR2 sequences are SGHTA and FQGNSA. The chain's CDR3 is CASSSYNQGTGELFF. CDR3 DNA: TGTGCCAGCAGCTCCTATAATCAGGGAACCGGGGAGCTGTTTTTT.

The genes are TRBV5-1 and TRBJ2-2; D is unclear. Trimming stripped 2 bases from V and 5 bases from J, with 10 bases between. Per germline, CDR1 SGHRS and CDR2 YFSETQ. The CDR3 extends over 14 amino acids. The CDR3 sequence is CASSFAMGTGELFF. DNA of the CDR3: TGCGCCAGCAGCTTTGCGATGGGAACCGGGGAGCTGTTTTTT.

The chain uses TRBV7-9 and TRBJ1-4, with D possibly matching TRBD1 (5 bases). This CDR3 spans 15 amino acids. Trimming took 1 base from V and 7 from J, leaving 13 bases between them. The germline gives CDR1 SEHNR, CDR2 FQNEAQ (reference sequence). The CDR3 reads CASSLVLGRGEKLFF. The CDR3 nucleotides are TGTGCCAGCAGCTTAGTTCTGGGGCGCGGTGAAAAACTGTTTTTT.

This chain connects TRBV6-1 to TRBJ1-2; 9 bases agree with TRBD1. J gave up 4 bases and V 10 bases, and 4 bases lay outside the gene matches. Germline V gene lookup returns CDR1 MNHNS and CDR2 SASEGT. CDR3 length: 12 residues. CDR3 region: CATWDRAYGYTF. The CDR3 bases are TGTGCCACCTGGGACAGGGCCTATGGCTACACCTTC.

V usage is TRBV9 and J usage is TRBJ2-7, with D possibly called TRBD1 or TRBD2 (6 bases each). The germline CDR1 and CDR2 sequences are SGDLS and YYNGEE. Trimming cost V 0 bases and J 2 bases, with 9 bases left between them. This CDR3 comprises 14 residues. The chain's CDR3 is CASSVEGGPYEQYF. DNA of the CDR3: TGTGCCAGCAGCGTAGAGGGGGGCCCCTACGAGCAGTACTTC.

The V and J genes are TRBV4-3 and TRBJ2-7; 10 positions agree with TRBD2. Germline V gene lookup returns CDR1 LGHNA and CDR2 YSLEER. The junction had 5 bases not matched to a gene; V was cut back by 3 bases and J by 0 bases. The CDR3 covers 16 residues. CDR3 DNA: TGCGCCAGCAGCCAGGCAGCGGGAGGGAGCTCCTACGAGCAGTACTTC. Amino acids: CASSQAAGGSSYEQYF.

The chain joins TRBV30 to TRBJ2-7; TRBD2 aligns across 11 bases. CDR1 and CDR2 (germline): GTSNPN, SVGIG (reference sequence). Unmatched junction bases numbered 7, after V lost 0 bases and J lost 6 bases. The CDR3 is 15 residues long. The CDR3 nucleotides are TGTGCCTGGAGTGTAGGTAGCGGGAGGGCAGTCGAGCAGTACTTC. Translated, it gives CAWSVGSGRAVEQYF.

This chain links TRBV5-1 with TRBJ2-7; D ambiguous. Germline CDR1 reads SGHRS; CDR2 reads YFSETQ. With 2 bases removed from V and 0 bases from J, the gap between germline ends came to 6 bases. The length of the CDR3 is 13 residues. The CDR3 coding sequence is TGCGCCAGCAGCTTAACGGGCTCCTACGAGCAGTACTTC. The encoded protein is CASSLTGSYEQYF.

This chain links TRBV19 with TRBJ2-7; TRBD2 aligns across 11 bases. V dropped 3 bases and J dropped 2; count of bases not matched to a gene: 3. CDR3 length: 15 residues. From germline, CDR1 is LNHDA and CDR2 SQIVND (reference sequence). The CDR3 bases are TGTGCCAGTAGTATGGGACTAGCGGCGACCTACGAGCAGTACTTC. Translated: CASSMGLAATYEQYF.

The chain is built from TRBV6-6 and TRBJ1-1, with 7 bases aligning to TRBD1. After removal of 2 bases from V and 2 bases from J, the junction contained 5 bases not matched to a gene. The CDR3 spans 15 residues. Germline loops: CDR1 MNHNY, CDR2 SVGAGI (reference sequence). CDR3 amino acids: CASSYRGQLNTEAFF. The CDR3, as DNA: TGTGCCAGCAGTTACCGGGGACAGCTCAACACTGAAGCTTTCTTT.

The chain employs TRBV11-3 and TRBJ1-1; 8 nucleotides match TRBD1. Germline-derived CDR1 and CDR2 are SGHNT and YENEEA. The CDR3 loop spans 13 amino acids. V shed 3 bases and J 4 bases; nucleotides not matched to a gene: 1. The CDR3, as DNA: TGTGCCAGCAGCTTGGGGACAGGCACTGAAGCTTTCTTT. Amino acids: CASSLGTGTEAFF.

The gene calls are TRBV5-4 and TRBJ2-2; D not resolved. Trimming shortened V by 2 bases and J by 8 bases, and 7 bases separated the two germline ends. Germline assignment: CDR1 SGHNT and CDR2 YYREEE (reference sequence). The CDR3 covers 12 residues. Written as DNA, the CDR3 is TGTGCCAGCAGCTTAGAACTAGGGGAGCTGTTTTTT. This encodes CASSLELGELFF.

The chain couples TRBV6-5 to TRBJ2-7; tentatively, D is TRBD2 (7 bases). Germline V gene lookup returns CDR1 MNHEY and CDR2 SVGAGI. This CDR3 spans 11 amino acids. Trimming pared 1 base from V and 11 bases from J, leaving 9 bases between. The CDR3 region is CASSYWGGEYF. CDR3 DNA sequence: TGTGCCAGCAGTTACTGGGGGGGCGAGTACTTC.

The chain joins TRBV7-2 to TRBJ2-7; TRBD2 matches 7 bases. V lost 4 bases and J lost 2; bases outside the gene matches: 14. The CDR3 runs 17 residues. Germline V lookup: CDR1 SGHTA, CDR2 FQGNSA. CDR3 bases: TGTGCCAGCAGCTATGGCCGGGGGGTAAAGAGGGCCTACGAGCAGTACTTC. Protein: CASSYGRGVKRAYEQYF.

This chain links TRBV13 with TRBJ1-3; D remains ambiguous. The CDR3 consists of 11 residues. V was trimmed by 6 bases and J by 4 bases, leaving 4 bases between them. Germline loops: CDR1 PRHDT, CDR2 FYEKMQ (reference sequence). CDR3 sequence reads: CASREGNTIYF. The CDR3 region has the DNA TGTGCCAGCAGGGAAGGAAACACCATATATTTT.

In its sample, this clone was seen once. The CDR3 loop is CAISDMDLIRGGVGEQFF. In DNA, the CDR3 is TGTGCCATCAGTGACATGGACTTAATCAGGGGTGGTGTGGGTGAGCAGTTCTTC. The chain carries TRBV10-3 and TRBJ2-1, with D perhaps TRBD1 (6 bases). Germline lookup yields CDR1 ENHRY and CDR2 SYGVKD. Trimming shortened V by 3 bases and J by 9 bases, and 27 bases separated the two germline ends. This CDR3 region has 18 residues.

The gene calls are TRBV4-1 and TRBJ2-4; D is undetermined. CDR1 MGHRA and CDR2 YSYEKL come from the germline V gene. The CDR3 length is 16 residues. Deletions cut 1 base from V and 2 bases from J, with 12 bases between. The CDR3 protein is CASSQVILETKNIQYF. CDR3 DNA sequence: TGCGCCAGCAGCCAAGTTATTCTTGAGACCAAAAACATTCAGTACTTC.

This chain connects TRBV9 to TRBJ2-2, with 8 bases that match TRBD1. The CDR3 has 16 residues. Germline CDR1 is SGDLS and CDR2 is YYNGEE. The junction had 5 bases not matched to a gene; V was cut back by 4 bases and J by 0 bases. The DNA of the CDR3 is TGTGCCAGCAGCTCCCAGGGGGCGGCGAACACCGGGGAGCTGTTTTTT. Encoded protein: CASSSQGAANTGELFF.

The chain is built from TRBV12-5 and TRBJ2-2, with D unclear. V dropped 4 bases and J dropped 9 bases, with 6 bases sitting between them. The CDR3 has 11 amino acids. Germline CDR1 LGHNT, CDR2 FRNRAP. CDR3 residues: CASGSVRELFF. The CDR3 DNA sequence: TGTGCTAGTGGTTCGGTCCGGGAGCTGTTTTTT.

The CDR3 sequence is CASSQDRKATEQYF. The CDR3 DNA reads as TGCGCCAGCAGCCAAGATCGAAAGGCAACCGAGCAGTACTTC. V gene TRBV4-3 combines with J gene TRBJ2-7; D is ambiguous. Germline-derived CDR1 and CDR2 are LGHNA and YSLEER. The V end was cut by 0 bases, the J end by 6 bases, with 12 bases between. The CDR3 has 14 residues.